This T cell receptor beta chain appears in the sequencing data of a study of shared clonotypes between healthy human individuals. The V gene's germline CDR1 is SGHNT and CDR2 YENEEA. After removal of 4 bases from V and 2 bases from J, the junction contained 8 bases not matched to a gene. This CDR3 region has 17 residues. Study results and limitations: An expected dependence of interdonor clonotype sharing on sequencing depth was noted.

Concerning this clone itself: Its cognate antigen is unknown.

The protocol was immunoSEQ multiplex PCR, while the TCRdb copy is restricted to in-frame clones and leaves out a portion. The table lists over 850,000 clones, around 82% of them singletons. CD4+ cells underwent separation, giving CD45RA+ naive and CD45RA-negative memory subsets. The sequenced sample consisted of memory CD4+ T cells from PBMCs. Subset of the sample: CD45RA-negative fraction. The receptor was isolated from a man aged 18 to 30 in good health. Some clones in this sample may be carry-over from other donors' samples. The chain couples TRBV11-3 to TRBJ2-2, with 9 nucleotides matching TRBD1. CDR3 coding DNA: TGTGCCAGCAGCTACGTGTGGACAGGGGAAAACACCGGGGAGCTGTTTTTT. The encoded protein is CASSYVWTGENTGELFF.